This TCR beta chain was obtained from a study of CD8+ T cells in alopecia areata (dated by TCRdb to the late 2010s). With respect to the entire study: Treated patients were enrolled in an open-label pilot trial of oral tofacitinib, 5 to 10 mg twice daily, for moderate-to-severe alopecia areata. Patients received tofacitinib for 6 to 18 months and were then followed off drug for 6 months to check for delayed response and recurrence. Disease severity in treated patients was measured with the SALT score, which quantifies the percentage of affected scalp surface area. To study T cell clonal expansion in alopecia areata, the researchers applied high-throughput TCRbeta sequencing to both the C3H/HeJ mouse model and human patients. In humans, TCRbeta sequencing was performed on scalp tissue and on sorted CD4+ and CD8+ peripheral blood T cells from healthy controls and from patients with patchy or totalis/universalis alopecia areata. Biopsies were taken from tofacitinib-treated patients at baseline and at 4 and 24 weeks of treatment, and a later scalp biopsy was taken in several of the tofacitinib-treated patients. Scalp clonality was compared among normal scalp (n=4), patchy alopecia areata scalp (n=8), and alopecia totalis/universalis scalp (n=8). The RNA source kit depended on sample type: the PAXgene miRNA kit for fixed scalp, the miRNeasy kit for PBMCs, and the RNeasy kit for mouse skin. immunoSEQ multiplex PCR using 35 Vbeta forward primers and 13 Jbeta reverse primers was used to amplify TCRbeta CDR3 regions. Broad study findings and their caveats: Tofacitinib significantly decreased scalp clonality and the number of expanded CD8+ clones among the top 100 scalp clones. Compared with mice, TCR sequences shared between patients were less clear, possibly partly because of HLA diversity across the patient population. Compared with normal scalp, lesional scalp, particularly in alopecia totalis/universalis, had higher clonality and more expanded CD8+ clones, which suggests antigenic drive. Scalp TCR repertoire analysis is complicated because resident alphabeta T cells in normal human skin are also sequenced, whereas mouse skin is dominated by gammadelta T cells. Because the treated cohort was small and had only one nonresponder, larger studies are needed to examine links between baseline CD8+ expansion and response. During tofacitinib treatment, many expanded lesional clones stuck around in both scalp and blood, and this persistence may partly explain why relapse happens after treatment is stopped.

Libraries were built with the immunoSEQ multiplex PCR assay. RNA was extracted from all samples and reverse transcribed into cDNA, which served as template for TCR sequencing. SuperScript III was used for first-strand cDNA synthesis, primed with a 2:1 mix of oligo-dT and random hexamers. A synthetic immune receptor repertoire was used to assess amplification bias, and residual bias was removed computationally. Concerning the study's data processing: Raw reads were preprocessed to remove errors, and CDR3 was defined according to IMGT conventions as the region from the conserved cysteine to phenylalanine. Clonality was calculated as 1 minus Shannon entropy normalized by log2 of the number of productive unique TCRs. Whether each scalp clone was CD4 or CD8 was inferred by checking scalp TCRbeta sequences against the CD4 and CD8 repertoires from sorted blood. The immuneACCESS repertoire file appears here via TCRdb, limited to in-frame rearrangements. These files lack a portion of the clones; in checked studies, under half of the deficit traces to unresolved V genes, and the cause of the others is not known. The V and J calls and clone size were taken over from that table, and D and trimming were inferred from the DNA. The table for this sample lists under 200,000 clones; less than 70% of them were counted only once. Of the sample, 13% to 15% is held by the ten largest clones.

The sample's time point, from its label and the paper: 20 to 30 weeks on oral tofacitinib. The treatment or condition label, as the study defines it: oral pan-JAK inhibitor, 5-10 mg twice daily. Lesional scalp punch biopsies and peripheral blood were collected from alopecia areata patients. PBMCs were isolated by density centrifugation and stained for CD3, CD4 and CD8, and CD4+ and CD8+ T cells were sorted on a FACSAria. As for this clone: Its binding antigen is unknown. Per-base quality was not reported, and no clone a single base away is much larger than it.

Sample: CD4+ T cells sorted from blood, taken at week 24, from a patient treated with tofacitinib. This TCR was sampled from a human donor with alopecia areata.

The DNA reads TGTGCCTGGAGTGGCCAACTAGCGGCGAACTACGAGCAGTACTTC. It encodes CAWSGQLAANYEQYF. The rearranged chain carries TRBV30 and TRBJ2-7; 8 bases in the middle match TRBD2. The cysteine opens and the phenylalanine closes a CDR3 of 15 amino acids. The kept DNA is CDR3 alone, 45 bases in frame from the first base. CDR1 and CDR2, looked up from the germline V gene (reference sequence), are GTSNPN and SVGIG. V is trimmed back by 1 base and J by 3 bases, and the junction contains 8 bases that no gene match accounts for.